The TCR beta chain described here comes from a study of cytomegalovirus exposure and HLA in healthy donors. Whole-study context: An earlier analysis identified 117 million unique TCR beta sequences in 150 million to 200 million T cells.

Germline V CDR1 and CDR2: KGHSH, LQKENI. This CDR3 region has 16 residues. Between the trimmed V and J ends, which lost 2 bases and 0 bases, there was a span of 11 bases. Points from the study as a whole: The CMV antigen specificity of a few CMV-associated chains was confirmed through in vitro analysis. What was likely a sequencing artifact was a cluster of highly shared sequence variants.

Primers: 60 Vbeta forward and 13 Jbeta reverse. Method: immunoSEQ multiplex PCR; TCRdb's copy keeps in-frame clones and lacks some. The table includes roughly 120,000 clones, roughly 79% detected once. A word on this clone: Antigen specificity is unknown.

The sequencing sample was made of PBMCs. The V call is TRBV18, the J call TRBJ2-1; D may be TRBD2 (5 bases). The clonotype originates from a woman in her forties in good health and CMV-seronegative. CDR3 nucleotide sequence: TGTGCCAGCTCACCAAGGACTGGCGGCTCCTACAATGAGCAGTTCTTC. Amino acids: CASSPRTGGSYNEQFF.